The subject of this entry is one T cell receptor (beta chain). The clone's antigen remains unknown. Nothing much larger sits one base from this clone, and base qualities are not available. For sequencing of the TCRbeta CDR3 region, genomic DNA was extracted from the sorted cells. The immunoSEQ Assay was used to sequence the TCRbeta CDR3 regions. The table comes from immuneACCESS by way of TCRdb, which keeps in-frame sequences with V and J called. Part of the clones is missing from these tables; in studies checked, under half for an unresolved V gene and the rest for unknown reasons. The table for this sample lists approximately 82,000 clones; 90% to 95% of them were counted only once. The top ten hold just over 20% of the sample. The sample belongs to a study of OX40 agonist ivuxolimab in advanced cancers. About the study as a whole: Ivuxolimab, which targeted the costimulatory receptor OX40 (CD134), was an agonistic, fully human IgG2 monoclonal antibody. Intravenous ivuxolimab was administered to patients every 2 weeks at six dose levels: 0.01, 0.1, 0.3, 1.5, 3 and 10 mg/kg. Among the approximately 54 dose-escalation patients, about 19 had hepatocellular carcinoma, about 15 melanoma, 9 renal cell carcinoma and 9 head and neck cancer. The dose-escalation cohort was roughly 80% male with a mean age of about 54 years, ranging from about 20 to 80. Patients were allowed to have had prior anti-PD-1, anti-PD-L1 or anti-CTLA-4 therapy, and approximately 43% of the dose-escalation patients had previously received checkpoint inhibitors. Partial responses were achieved by three dose-escalation patients, of whom one had hepatocellular carcinoma and two had cutaneous melanoma. Peripheral TCRbeta sequencing was intended to test whether TCR sequence diversity was altered and clonal T-cell expansion was caused by ivuxolimab. The paper describes the monotherapy dose-escalation part (N of about 47 patients) of the phase I trial of ivuxolimab.

The trial excluded patients who had a history of autoimmune disease or who were on systemic immunosuppression. Peripheral blood for TCR sequencing was collected from all dose cohorts at baseline, on cycle 4 day 1, and on cycle 7 day 1. Samples came from an open-label, multicenter, first-in-human phase I dose-escalation trial of ivuxolimab. Adults with locally advanced or metastatic melanoma, renal cell, hepatocellular, or head and neck squamous cell carcinoma were enrolled in the trial. Before TCR sequencing, CD4+ T cells and CD8+ T cells were sorted from peripheral blood as separate populations. V is trimmed back by 3 bases and J by 2 bases, and the junction contains 5 bases that no gene match accounts for. The CDR3, cysteine through phenylalanine, is 15 amino acids long. This entry keeps only the CDR3 DNA: 45 bases, framed from base 1. CDR1 and CDR2 are read off the germline V gene (reference sequence) as LNHDA and SQIVND.

Paper-wide results and their limitations: At doses of 0.1 to 3.0 mg/kg, clonal expansion of both CD4+ and CD8+ T cells in blood was seen between baseline and week 6. Low levels of normalized T-cell clonal expansion were also seen in some patients who did not respond. Partial responders in the 0.1-3.0 mg/kg groups had among the lowest normalized peripheral clonal expansion, especially among CD8+ T cells. The antigen specificity of the clonally expanded peripheral T cells was not determined. After ivuxolimab, expanded clones were on average more numerous among CD8+ T cells than among CD4+ T cells.

The input for sequencing was CD4+ or CD8+ T cells sorted from blood, taken in a trial of the OX40 agonist ivuxolimab. The V and J segments used are TRBV19 and TRBJ2-3; 7 central nucleotides agree with TRBD1. The TCR sequence derives from an adult with an advanced solid tumor such as melanoma, head and neck, liver or kidney cancer. The CDR3 is CASSIQGEYTDTQYF. In nucleotides, the sequence is TGTGCCAGTAGTATTCAGGGGGAATACACAGATACGCAGTATTTT.